The 30 T cell receptor beta chains below all came from one sample that was sequenced in a study of T cells in Graves' hyperthyroidism and ophthalmopathy. It was RNA transcripts that yielded the amplified TCR beta CDR3 regions. The HTBI primer set was used in a first-round RT-PCR of the TCR CDR3. MiXCR was run by TCRdb on the multiplex PCR reads, yielding one entry per CDR3 protein. The sample consists of about 570,000 distinct CDR3 sequences, around 13% of them appearing once. Sequencing was carried out using blood. All receptors derive from a woman in her forties with Graves' hyperthyroidism.

This clonotype came up many times. The gene calls are TRBV10-2 and TRBJ1-1; D is ambiguous. This CDR3 region has 13 residues. Per germline, CDR1 WSHSY and CDR2 SAAADI. The V end was cut by 7 bases, the J end by 2 bases, with 11 bases between. CDR3 bases: TGCGCCAGCACCGAACAGACAAACACTGAAGCTTTCTTT. Translated: CASTEQTNTEAFF.

At least ten counts were recorded for this clonotype. The gene calls are TRBV18 and TRBJ2-1; 8 bases are a match to TRBD2. The CDR3 is 14 amino acids. Germline trimming cut 4 bases from V and 4 bases from J; bases unmatched to any gene: 3. Germline CDR1 and CDR2: KGHSH and LQKENI. CDR3 coding DNA: TGTGCCAGCTCACAACTAGCGGTTTACAATGAGCAGTTCTTC. Its translation is CASSQLAVYNEQFF.

This clonotype was counted ten times or more. The V gene is TRBV29-1, the J gene TRBJ1-2, with a tentative D call TRBD1 (5 bases). V lost 5 bases and J 4 bases, leaving 26 bases between the germline ends. This CDR3 is 17 amino acids long. Germline assignment: CDR1 SQVTM and CDR2 ANQGSEA. CDR3 protein: CSVSPRLTDLESYGYTF. The CDR3 region has the DNA TGCAGCGTTAGCCCGAGACTGACAGACCTAGAGAGCTATGGCTACACCTTC.

The sample holds many counts of this clonotype. The V call is TRBV10-2, the J call TRBJ2-7; unclear D gene. The CDR3 covers 12 residues. Germline CDR1 and CDR2: WSHSY and SAAADI. V dropped 0 bases and J dropped 4 bases, with 4 bases sitting between them. The CDR3 coding sequence is TGCGCCAGCAGTGAGTCGAGGTACGAGCAGTACTTC. This sequence encodes CASSESRYEQYF.

This clonotype was observed many times. This sequence joins TRBV6-1 and TRBJ2-7; 13 bases line up with TRBD2. V shed 7 bases, J shed 6 bases, and the junction held 9 bases outside the gene matches. The germline V gene encodes CDR1 MNHNS and CDR2 SASEGT. The CDR3 spans 15 residues. CDR3 DNA: TGTGCCAGCAATTTACTAGCGGGAGGGCCAGGCGAGCAGTACTTC. Translation: CASNLLAGGPGEQYF.

The table lists this clonotype with many counts. This chain joins TRBV5-1 and TRBJ2-3; D unresolved. The CDR3 runs to 15 residues. CDR1 SGHRS and CDR2 YFSETQ come from the germline V gene. Trimming stripped 3 bases from V and 6 bases from J, with 17 bases between. The CDR3 DNA is TGCGCCAGCAGCTATTTCTTTGGGGTCCCCGATACGCAGTATTTT. Its protein is CASSYFFGVPDTQYF.

This clonotype was detected a few times. J is TRBJ2-3 and V is TRBV20-1; perhaps TRBD2 as D (6 bases). Germline V gives CDR1 DFQATT, CDR2 SNEGSKA (reference sequence). CDR3 length equals 15 residues. V shed 0 bases and J shed 4 bases, with 14 bases lying between them. CDR3 nucleotide sequence: TGCAGTGCTAGAGAGGGATCGGGAGCCGCAGATACGCAGTATTTT. It specifies CSAREGSGAADTQYF.

This clonotype was found a few times. J is TRBJ2-2 and V is TRBV7-2; TRBD2 is a possible D gene (5 bases). Germline CDR1 is SGHTA and CDR2 is FQGNSA. The V end was cut by 1 base, the J end by 5 bases, with 8 bases between. CDR3 length: 14 amino acids. The CDR3 nucleotides read TGTGCCAGCAGCTTAGTGTCGGGGACCGGGGAGCTGTTTTTT. It codes for CASSLVSGTGELFF.

Note on this clonotype: Since a much larger clone is just one base distant, this may be a read error. The rearrangement uses TRBV30 and TRBJ2-1; 11 bases map to TRBD2. This CDR3 is 15 amino acids long. In germline, CDR1 is GTSNPN, CDR2 SVGIG (reference sequence). CDR3 region: CAWSVGLADYNQQFF. For the CDR3, the DNA is TGTGCCTGGAGTGTGGGACTAGCGGATTACAATCAGCAGTTCTTC.

This clonotype appeared a few times. The J gene is TRBJ2-5, the V gene TRBV19; 11 positions agree with TRBD2. The length of the CDR3 is 13 residues. Per the germline V gene, CDR1 is LNHDA and CDR2 is SQIVND (reference sequence). The V and J ends lost 3 bases and 7 bases, in that order; junction bases with no gene match: 1. CDR3 in DNA: TGTGCCAGTAGTATGGGGACTAGCGGGACCCAGTACTTC. It codes for CASSMGTSGTQYF.

This clonotype was observed at least ten times. This rearrangement joins TRBV7-9 to TRBJ2-5, with D perhaps matching TRBD1 (5 bases). Germline V lookup: CDR1 SEHNR, CDR2 FQNEAQ (reference sequence). Trimming took 0 bases from V and 3 from J, leaving 11 bases between them. CDR3 size: 15 residues. The CDR3 reads CASSLAPGAEETQYF. The CDR3 region has the DNA TGTGCCAGCAGCTTAGCACCTGGGGCGGAAGAGACCCAGTACTTC.

This clonotype appeared many times. The chain uses TRBV11-3 and TRBJ2-2; D unclear. Germline CDR1 SGHNT, CDR2 YENEEA. Trimming cost V 5 bases and J 6 bases, with 13 bases left between them. CDR3 length equals 14 residues. CDR3 DNA sequence: TGTGCCAGCAGCCCGGTGGCTAGTGCCGGGGAGCTGTTTTTT. This codes for CASSPVASAGELFF.

This clonotype was found many times. The chain has TRBV6-1 and TRBJ2-1; TRBD2 might be the D (6 bases). CDR3 length: 14 amino acids. V was shortened by 2 bases and J by 4 bases, with 9 bases between the two germline ends. Germline-derived CDR1 and CDR2 are MNHNS and SASEGT. CDR3 nucleotide sequence: TGTGCCAGCAGTGAATTGACTAGGTACAATGAGCAGTTCTTC. It encodes CASSELTRYNEQFF.

J is TRBJ2-2 and V is TRBV9; D uncertain. The length of the CDR3 is 16 residues. Per the germline V gene, CDR1 is SGDLS and CDR2 is YYNGEE. Deletions cut 4 bases from V and 5 bases from J, with 18 bases between. The CDR3 DNA sequence: TGTGCCAGCAGCCCATTTGCGCAGATAACTACCGGGGAGCTGTTTTTT. Its protein product is CASSPFAQITTGELFF.

This clonotype came up many times. This chain uses TRBV5-5 with TRBJ1-4; tentative D call: TRBD1 (5 bases). V lost 4 bases, J lost 6 bases, and 16 bases lay in between. This CDR3 spans 15 amino acids. Germline V gene data show CDR1 as SGHKS and CDR2 as YYEKEE (reference sequence). The DNA for the CDR3 is TGTGCCAGCAGCCGCTTGGGAGGGGCAGATGAAAAACTGTTTTTT. Translated, it gives CASSRLGGADEKLFF.

The sample holds many counts of this clonotype. J is TRBJ2-7 and V is TRBV20-1; D is unresolved. This CDR3 has 11 residues. Trimming cost V 6 bases and J 5 bases, with 11 bases left between them. The germline V gene encodes CDR1 DFQATT and CDR2 SNEGSKA (reference sequence). The CDR3 spells CSALQEDEQYF. In DNA, the CDR3 is TGCAGTGCCCTTCAGGAAGACGAGCAGTACTTC.

Comment on this clonotype: A read error may explain this, as a much larger clone is one base away. CDR3 coding DNA: TGTGCCAGCAGTGTGGACAGGGGTGGGACGACCCAGTACTTC. Translated, it gives CASSVDRGGTTQYF. V is TRBV28 and J is TRBJ2-5; 9 bases match TRBD1. Trimming removed 5 bases from V and 7 bases from J; junction bases left unmatched: 8. The germline CDR1 and CDR2 sequences are MDHEN and SYDVKM. The CDR3 spans 14 residues.

The chain has TRBV20-1 and TRBJ2-5; the match to TRBD1 covers 7 bases. This CDR3 region has 12 residues. Germline trimming cut 5 bases from V and 4 bases from J; bases unmatched to any gene: 4. Germline assignment: CDR1 DFQATT and CDR2 SNEGSKA (reference sequence). CDR3 in DNA: TGCAGTGCTCCTCGACAGGGAGAGACCCAGTACTTC. It specifies CSAPRQGETQYF.

This clonotype was seen at least ten times. This CDR3 is CASSHSRGGGYTF. CDR3 nucleotide sequence: TGTGCCAGCAGTCACTCAAGGGGTGGTGGCTACACCTTC. The gene calls are TRBV27 and TRBJ1-2, with D possibly being TRBD1 (5 bases). The germline V and J ends were trimmed by 5 bases and 7 bases, with 14 bases remaining between them. This CDR3 comprises 13 residues. Germline lookup yields CDR1 MNHEY and CDR2 SMNVEV (reference sequence).

Ten or more counts support this clonotype. The chain combines TRBV18 with TRBJ2-7; D remains unclear. The V end lost 3 bases, the J end lost 4 bases, and 10 bases lay between the germline ends. The CDR3 is 13 residues long. Germline values: CDR1 KGHSH, CDR2 LQKENI. The CDR3 DNA sequence: TGTGCCAGCTCACCCCGCCCCACATACGAGCAGTACTTC. Its protein product is CASSPRPTYEQYF.

This clonotype was picked up a small number of times. This chain uses TRBV20-1 with TRBJ2-7; the match to TRBD1 covers 7 bases. This CDR3 spans 13 amino acids. Germline CDR1 reads DFQATT; CDR2 reads SNEGSKA (reference sequence). V gave up 3 bases and J gave up 2 bases; unmatched junction bases: 4. Here the CDR3 DNA reads TGCAGTGCTAGCCACAGGGGACCCTACGAGCAGTACTTC. This codes for CSASHRGPYEQYF.

This clonotype was seen at least ten times. The genes are TRBV5-1 and TRBJ2-3, with TRBD1 identical over 10 bases. This CDR3 contains 16 residues. CDR1 SGHRS and CDR2 YFSETQ come from the germline V gene. V lost 2 bases to trimming and J lost 3 bases; unmatched junction nucleotides: 6. The CDR3 is CASSFTGGQGTDTQYF. The DNA of the CDR3 is TGCGCCAGCAGCTTCACGGGGGGACAGGGGACAGATACGCAGTATTTT. The variable domain in full, with the rest retrieved from reference TRBV5-1 and TRBJ2-3, is KAGVTQTPRYLIKTRGQQVTLSCSPISGHRSVSWYQQTPGQGLQFLFEYFSETQRNKGNFPGRFSGRQFSNSRSEMNVSTLELGDSALYLCASSFTGGQGTDTQYFGPGTRLTVL.

This clonotype was seen a handful of times. V is TRBV7-9 and J is TRBJ1-2; no clear D. From germline, CDR1 is SEHNR and CDR2 FQNEAQ (reference sequence). This CDR3 spans 13 amino acids. The V end was cut by 5 bases, the J end by 8 bases, with 15 bases between. The DNA of the CDR3 is TGTGCCAGCAGCCAAAGCACGACGACGGGCTACACCTTC. Translating gives CASSQSTTTGYTF.

This rearrangement joins TRBV7-9 to TRBJ2-2, with no clear D. The CDR3 sequence is 14 residues long. Germline assignment: CDR1 SEHNR and CDR2 FQNEAQ (reference sequence). V dropped 4 bases and J dropped 1 base, with 7 bases sitting between them. In DNA form, the CDR3 reads TGTGCCAGCAGCTATTCCCAGAACACCGGGGAGCTGTTTTTT. Translating it yields CASSYSQNTGELFF.

The V call is TRBV27, the J call TRBJ2-1; TRBD2 agrees at 9 bases. There are 15 residues in the CDR3. The V gene end was trimmed by 3 bases and the J gene end by 11 bases; junction bases not matched to a gene: 11. From germline, CDR1 is MNHEY and CDR2 SMNVEV (reference sequence). The CDR3: CASSFGREGQKQQFF. CDR3 nucleotide sequence: TGTGCCAGCAGTTTCGGGCGGGAGGGCCAGAAACAGCAGTTCTTC.

This clonotype was detected many times. The chain links TRBV28 to TRBJ1-1; D not certain. This CDR3 is built from 11 residues. Trimming pared 5 bases from V and 3 bases from J, leaving 4 bases between. Germline lookup yields CDR1 MDHEN and CDR2 SYDVKM. CDR3 bases: TGTGCCAGCAGTAAATACACTGAAGCTTTCTTT. Translating gives CASSKYTEAFF.

This clonotype was seen at least ten times. The chain recombines TRBV28 with TRBJ2-3; D gene uncertain. V was clipped by 5 bases and J by 3 bases, with 15 bases between them. From germline, CDR1 is MDHEN and CDR2 SYDVKM. This CDR3 is built from 15 residues. As DNA, the CDR3 is TGTGCCAGCAGTATGGGTGGTATTCGGACAGATACGCAGTATTTT. Encoded protein: CASSMGGIRTDTQYF.

This chain uses TRBV7-9 with TRBJ1-2; 8 nucleotides align to TRBD1. Germline trimming cut 4 bases from V and 6 bases from J; bases unmatched to any gene: 10. Germline loops: CDR1 SEHNR, CDR2 FQNEAQ (reference sequence). The CDR3 totals 15 residues. CDR3 sequence: CASSSNDRGQDGYTF. DNA for the CDR3: TGTGCCAGCAGCTCAAATGACAGGGGTCAGGATGGCTACACCTTC.

This clonotype was seen a handful of times. The chain couples TRBV28 to TRBJ1-5; D might be TRBD1 (5 bases). The CDR3 has 14 amino acids. The ends were cut back, 3 bases at V and 6 bases at J, with 12 bases in the middle. CDR1 MDHEN and CDR2 SYDVKM come from the germline V gene. The CDR3 region has the DNA TGTGCCAGCAGTTTTGGGGGGTCGGTTCAGCCCCAGCATTTT. Translating it yields CASSFGGSVQPQHF.

This clonotype was recorded a few times. The V and J genes are TRBV29-1 and TRBJ2-4; 7 bases are shared with TRBD2. The CDR3 covers 13 residues. V dropped 4 bases and J dropped 4; count of bases not matched to a gene: 4. The germline gives CDR1 SQVTM, CDR2 ANQGSEA. CDR3 coding DNA: TGCAGCGTTGTGGGGCGGGAGAAAAACATTCAGTACTTC. Its translation: CSVVGREKNIQYF.